This TCR beta chain emerged from a study of blood T cells in healthy people across ages. Study-level information: About one barcoded beta molecule per two T cells came from capture by template switching.

Broader study findings: Diversity figures based on one million T cells were deemed too low. TCR beta diversity per million T cells fell roughly linearly with age.

As regards this clonotype: Its antigen is currently unknown.

There were at least 5 micrograms of total RNA extracted from every sample. Next came a second PCR, run for roughly 6 to 11 cycles, which used a sample-barcoded 5' primer along with a J-beta primer mix. One entry per CDR3 protein results from TCRdb running MiXCR on the 5' RACE reads. This table holds fewer than 900,000 distinct CDR3 sequences, roughly 41% found once. The sample consisted of blood. This sequence was found in a woman aged 55-75 years in good health.

The CDR3 DNA follows: TGTGCCACCAGTGGTAGGCAGGGGAGTGATGAGCAGTACTTC. The encoded protein is CATSGRQGSDEQYF. The chain couples TRBV24-1 to TRBJ2-5, with a weak D call TRBD1 (6 bases). Deletions cut 5 bases from V and 11 bases from J, with 20 bases between. Germline V lookup: CDR1 KGHDR, CDR2 SFDVKD. CDR3 size: 14 residues.